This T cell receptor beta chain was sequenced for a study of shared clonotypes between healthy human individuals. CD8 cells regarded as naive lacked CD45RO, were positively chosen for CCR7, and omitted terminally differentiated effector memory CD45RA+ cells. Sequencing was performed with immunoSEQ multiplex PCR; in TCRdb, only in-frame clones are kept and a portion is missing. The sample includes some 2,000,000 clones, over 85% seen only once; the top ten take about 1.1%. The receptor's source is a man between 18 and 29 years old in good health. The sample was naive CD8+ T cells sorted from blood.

Here the CDR3 DNA reads TGTGCCAGCAGCCAAGAGGTGAGGGGGCCTGAAGCTTTCTTT. Translated: CASSQEVRGPEAFF. The V and J genes are TRBV4-2 and TRBJ1-1, with TRBD1 matching over 7 bases. This CDR3 region has 14 residues. With V trimmed by 0 bases and J by 6 bases, 4 bases remained unmatched. From germline, CDR1 is LGHNA and CDR2 YNFKEQ.